These 17 T cell receptor beta chains share one sample of origin, sequenced in a study of Graves' ophthalmopathy and Graves' hyperthyroidism. RNA transcripts were the template, and TCR beta CDR3 regions were amplified from them. HTBI primers were used in a first-round RT-PCR, which preceded a second-round multiplex PCR. MiXCR, run by TCRdb on the multiplex PCR reads, gives a single entry per CDR3 protein. The sample has about 1.2 million distinct CDR3 sequences, about 35% seen once; the top ten hold 11%. The sample consisted of peripheral blood or thyroid tissue (not recorded which). The receptors here all came from an adult man with Graves' hyperthyroidism.

In its sample, this clonotype was seen a few times. The chain links TRBV5-1 to TRBJ2-5; D remains unclear. CDR3 length: 12 amino acids. Trimming removed 7 bases at V and 2 bases at J, with 9 bases between. Germline V CDR1 and CDR2: SGHRS, YFSETQ. Here the CDR3 reads CASQRPQETQYF. CDR3 DNA sequence: TGCGCCAGCCAGCGTCCTCAAGAGACCCAGTACTTC.

This clonotype has a count of ten or more. V is TRBV10-3 and J is TRBJ1-1; perhaps TRBD1 as D (6 bases). V was shortened by 5 bases and J by 1 base, with 8 bases between the two germline ends. Germline loops: CDR1 ENHRY, CDR2 SYGVKD. CDR3 length: 13 residues. As DNA, the CDR3 is TGTGCCATCAGTTCGGACAGGAACACTGAAGCTTTCTTT. This encodes CAISSDRNTEAFF.

The chain employs TRBV7-9 and TRBJ2-5, with D possibly matching TRBD1 (7 bases). Germline assignment: CDR1 SEHNR and CDR2 FQNEAQ (reference sequence). This CDR3 is built from 14 residues. V lost 11 bases to trimming and J lost 2 bases, with 18 bases between them. CDR3 in DNA: TGTGCCGTTCGGAGGGACAGTTTGCAAGAGACCCAGTACTTC. It is translated as CAVRRDSLQETQYF. Full variable domain (rest looked up from reference TRBV7-9 and TRBJ2-5): DTGVSQNPRHKITKRGQNVTFRCDPISEHNRLYWYRQTLGQGPEFLTYFQNEAQLEKSRLLSDRFSAERPKGSFSTLEIQRTEQGDSAMYLCAVRRDSLQETQYFGPGTRLLVL.

The genes are TRBV2 and TRBJ2-1, with D perhaps TRBD2 (5 bases). Per germline, CDR1 SNHLY and CDR2 FYNNEI. Trimming took 6 bases from V and 8 from J, leaving 17 bases between them. The CDR3 totals 14 residues. The chain's CDR3 is CASSLLGSDYEQFF. CDR3 bases: TGTGCCAGCAGCTTATTGGGCTCGGACTATGAGCAGTTCTTC.

This clonotype appeared many times. V usage is TRBV2 and J usage is TRBJ2-7, with TRBD2 matching 10 bases. V was clipped by 2 bases and J by 3 bases; unmatched bases: 4. This CDR3 contains 15 residues. Germline values: CDR1 SNHLY, CDR2 FYNNEI. The chain's CDR3 is CASSEISGRVYEQYF. CDR3 nucleotide sequence: TGTGCCAGCAGTGAAATAAGCGGGAGGGTCTACGAGCAGTACTTC.

There are many counts of this clonotype. The chain links TRBV28 to TRBJ1-1, with 8 bases identical to TRBD1. The CDR3 contains 15 residues. Per germline, CDR1 MDHEN and CDR2 SYDVKM. Trimming at V came to 6 bases and at J to 4 bases, leaving 10 bases not matched to a gene. This CDR3 reads CASRFTGQATTEAFF. CDR3 DNA sequence: TGTGCCAGCAGGTTTACGGGACAGGCAACCACTGAAGCTTTCTTT. The full variable domain, completed using reference TRBV28 and TRBJ1-1, is DVKVTQSSRYLVKRTGEKVFLECVQDMDHENMFWYRQDPGLGLRLIYFSYDVKMKEKGDIPEGYSVSREKKERFSLILESASTNQTSMYLCASRFTGQATTEAFFGQGTRLTVV.

About this clonotype itself: With a much larger clone just one base away, this may be a read error. The chain couples TRBV20-1 to TRBJ2-7; tentatively, D is TRBD1 (5 bases). CDR3 length: 12 amino acids. V was cut by 3 bases and J by 7 bases, with 13 bases left in between. Looked up from germline, CDR1 is DFQATT and CDR2 is SNEGSKA (reference sequence). The CDR3 region has the DNA TGCAGTGCTAGTGGGGCCCAGGGAGAGCAGTACTTC. It yields the protein CSASGAQGEQYF.

The chain carries TRBV19 and TRBJ2-5; 9 nucleotides match TRBD2. V lost 5 bases to trimming and J lost 5 bases; unmatched junction nucleotides: 6. CDR3 length equals 14 residues. Looked up from germline, CDR1 is LNHDA and CDR2 is SQIVND (reference sequence). CDR3 bases: TGTGCCAGTAGTGCGCGGGGGGGCCCGGAGACCCAGTACTTC. It translates to CASSARGGPETQYF.

The table lists this clonotype with many counts. The chain recombines TRBV7-2 with TRBJ2-7, with D unclear. This CDR3 spans 14 amino acids. Germline values: CDR1 SGHTA, CDR2 FQGNSA. V was trimmed by 5 bases and J by 4 bases, leaving 15 bases between them. The CDR3 DNA reads TGTGCCAGCAGCCGGGCCGTCGAAGGATACGAGCAGTACTTC. Protein product: CASSRAVEGYEQYF.

The chain joins TRBV11-2 to TRBJ1-1, with D perhaps matching TRBD1 (6 bases). V lost 5 bases, J lost 1 base, and 17 bases lay in between. The germline gives CDR1 SGHAT, CDR2 FQNNGV. This CDR3 has 16 residues. The CDR3 here is CASSPLRTAANTEAFF. The CDR3 DNA is TGTGCCAGCAGCCCCCTCCGGACAGCCGCGAACACTGAAGCTTTCTTT.

The chain couples TRBV12-3 or TRBV12-4 to TRBJ2-5; D unresolved. V dropped 2 bases and J dropped 4 bases, with 14 bases sitting between them. The length of the CDR3 is 15 residues. The CDR3 sequence is CASSLTDGRVETQYF. DNA of the CDR3: TGTGCCAGCAGTTTAACTGACGGCCGGGTAGAGACCCAGTACTTC.

Worth noting for this clonotype: At one boundary the junction diverges from the germline segment, which might be a read error. CDR3 amino acids: CASSLVGGIDQPQLF. The CDR3 DNA reads TGTGCCAGCAGCTTAGTTGGCGGGATAGATCAGCCCCAGCTTTTT. V gene TRBV7-9 combines with J gene TRBJ1-5; no reliable D call. This CDR3 region has 15 residues. Germline-derived CDR1 and CDR2 are SEHNR and FQNEAQ (reference sequence).

The rearrangement joins TRBV5-1 to TRBJ1-1, with D perhaps matching TRBD1 (6 bases). This CDR3 is 15 amino acids long. Germline CDR1 reads SGHRS; CDR2 reads YFSETQ. Trimming left V 3 bases short and J 7 bases short, with 19 bases between. CDR3 in DNA: TGCGCCAGCAGCTCAAAAGCGGGACAAGGTTATGAAGCTTTCTTT. Amino acid sequence: CASSSKAGQGYEAFF.

As regards this clonotype: The junction differs from germline at one of its ends, possibly a read error. The V gene is TRBV5-1, the J gene TRBJ2-2; 7 bases are a match to TRBD1. CDR1 SGHRS and CDR2 YFSETQ come from the germline V gene. The CDR3 spans 16 residues. Here the CDR3 reads CACSAGGDRYTGELFF. The CDR3 nucleotides are TGCGCCTGCAGCGCTGGTGGGGACAGATACACCGGGGAGCTGTTTTTT. Full variable domain (remainder filled in from reference TRBV5-1 and TRBJ2-2): KAGVTQTPRYLIKTRGQQVTLSCSPISGHRSVSWYQQTPGQGLQFLFEYFSETQRNKGNFPGRFSGRQFSNSRSEMNVSTLELGDSALYLCACSAGGDRYTGELFFGEGSRLTVL.

The J gene is TRBJ1-5, the V gene TRBV6-6; D is uncertain. This CDR3 comprises 17 residues. V was clipped by 6 bases and J by 0 bases, with 18 bases between them. Germline V gene lookup returns CDR1 MNHNY and CDR2 SVGAGI (reference sequence). CDR3 DNA sequence: TGTGCCAGCAGAAAACTCTCAGGATCCTATAGCAATCAGCCCCAGCATTTT. It specifies CASRKLSGSYSNQPQHF.

The V gene is TRBV7-9, the J gene TRBJ1-1, with a possible D match to TRBD1 (5 bases). Germline values: CDR1 SEHNR, CDR2 FQNEAQ (reference sequence). V gave up 4 bases and J gave up 6 bases, with 21 bases separating them. The CDR3 is 16 amino acids. The CDR3 bases are TGTGCCAGCAGCTCATATCGGGTCGGGGCGAAGGCTGAAGCTTTCTTT. Translating it yields CASSSYRVGAKAEAFF.

This clonotype was seen many times. The chain links TRBV20-1 to TRBJ1-1; D remains unclear. Per germline, CDR1 DFQATT and CDR2 SNEGSKA (reference sequence). This CDR3 contains 11 residues. Trimming removed 0 bases from V and 10 bases from J, with 9 bases in between. The CDR3 DNA sequence: TGCAGTGCTAGAGAGGAATGGGTAGCTTTCTTT. As protein: CSAREEWVAFF.